The rows below give T cell receptor beta chains drawn from one sample of a study of T cell changes during pregnancy in multiple sclerosis. The table came from immunoSEQ multiplex PCR; TCRdb's copy has only in-frame clones and leaves some out. Among fewer than 75,000 clones listed, around 93% were seen once. Specimen: peripheral blood, collected after pregnancy. Source of these receptors: a female donor in good health, enrolled as a control in a pregnancy study. Each CDR3 is given with its conserved first and last residue. A D gene is named only where the DNA matches it firmly. Not all rows give a size; the values are once, few, many and, for expanded clones, a class.

D gene: -
V gene: TRBV7-2
clone size: -
J gene: TRBJ2-6
CDR3 DNA: TGTGCCAGCAGCTTAACGGGTAGTTCTGGGGCCAACGTCCTGACTTTC
CDR3 protein: CASSLTGSSGANVLTF

D gene: -
V gene: TRBV2
clone size: -
J gene: TRBJ2-3
CDR3 DNA: TGTGCCAGCACCTTGGGGCAGGATGACCATACGCAGTATTTT
CDR3 protein: CASTLGQDDHTQYF

D gene: TRBD2
V gene: TRBV27
clone size: -
J gene: TRBJ2-5
CDR3 DNA: TGTGCCAGCAGTCGCCGACTAGCGGGGGCGAGGGGAAAAGAGACCCAGTACTTC
CDR3 protein: CASSRRLAGARGKETQYF

D gene: -
V gene: TRBV13
clone size: -
J gene: TRBJ1-6
CDR3 DNA: TGTGCCAGCAGGGGCGGGGGCGTAAGTTCACCCCTCCACTTT
CDR3 protein: CASRGGGVSSPLHF

D gene: TRBD1
V gene: TRBV5-4
clone size: -
J gene: TRBJ1-1
CDR3 DNA: TGTGCCAGCAGCTGGGGGACAGGGGGTATGAACACTGAAGCTTTCTTT
CDR3 protein: CASSWGTGGMNTEAFF

D gene: -
V gene: TRBV19
clone size: -
J gene: TRBJ2-1
CDR3 DNA: TGTGCCAGTATCGGGCTAGCCGATGAGCAGTTCTTC
CDR3 protein: CASIGLADEQFF

D gene: TRBD1
V gene: TRBV6-1
clone size: -
J gene: TRBJ1-2
CDR3 DNA: TGTGCCAGCCAGCTAGGGGGCGATGGCTACACCTTC
CDR3 protein: CASQLGGDGYTF

D gene: TRBD1
V gene: TRBV5-1
clone size: -
J gene: TRBJ2-7
CDR3 DNA: TGCGCCAGCAGCTGGGGGGACAGGGTATGGAACGAGCAGTACTTC
CDR3 protein: CASSWGDRVWNEQYF

D gene: -
V gene: TRBV5-4
clone size: -
J gene: TRBJ2-3
CDR3 DNA: TGTGCCAGCAGCTTTGGTTCCGGACTTGGCACAGATACGCAGTATTTT
CDR3 protein: CASSFGSGLGTDTQYF

D gene: TRBD2
V gene: TRBV7-9
clone size: once
J gene: TRBJ2-3
CDR3 DNA: TGTGCCAGCAGCTTAGCGGTGGCTAGCGGGGGGAATACGCAGTATTTT
CDR3 protein: CASSLAVASGGNTQYF

D gene: -
V gene: TRBV4-1
clone size: -
J gene: TRBJ2-3
CDR3 DNA: TGCGCCAGCAGCCAAGCTACGGGAAGCACAGATACGCAGTATTTT
CDR3 protein: CASSQATGSTDTQYF

D gene: TRBD1
V gene: TRBV5-1
clone size: -
J gene: TRBJ2-7
CDR3 DNA: TGCGCCAGCAGCCAGGGACAGGGGGCCTACGAGCAGTACTTC
CDR3 protein: CASSQGQGAYEQYF

D gene: -
V gene: TRBV29-1
clone size: -
J gene: TRBJ2-2
CDR3 DNA: TGCAGCGTTGGCAGGGAAACAGGGGAGCTGTTTTTT
CDR3 protein: CSVGRETGELFF

D gene: -
V gene: TRBV19
clone size: -
J gene: TRBJ1-2
CDR3 DNA: TGTGCCAGCACCCAGGGAAATTATGGCTACACCTTC
CDR3 protein: CASTQGNYGYTF

D gene: TRBD2
V gene: TRBV6-5
clone size: -
J gene: TRBJ2-1
CDR3 DNA: TGTGCCAGCAGTTACGTATCGGGAGGGCCCGGGAGTGAGCAGTTCTTC
CDR3 protein: CASSYVSGGPGSEQFF

D gene: TRBD1
V gene: TRBV7-2
clone size: -
J gene: TRBJ2-2
CDR3 DNA: TGTGCCAGCAGCTTAGCGTTTAGGACAGGCAACGGGGAGCTGTTTTTT
CDR3 protein: CASSLAFRTGNGELFF

D gene: TRBD2
V gene: TRBV11-2
clone size: -
J gene: TRBJ2-1
CDR3 DNA: TGTGCCAGCAGCCACATTAGGACTAGCGGGACCTACAATGAGCAGTTCTTC
CDR3 protein: CASSHIRTSGTYNEQFF

D gene: TRBD2
V gene: TRBV5-1
clone size: -
J gene: TRBJ2-1
CDR3 DNA: TGCGCCAGCAGCTTAGGGGAGGGGAGCGGCAATGAGCAGTTCTTC
CDR3 protein: CASSLGEGSGNEQFF

D gene: -
V gene: TRBV28
clone size: -
J gene: TRBJ2-2
CDR3 DNA: TGTGCCAGCAGTGGGAGTAGTCAGAACACCGGGGAGCTGTTTTTT
CDR3 protein: CASSGSSQNTGELFF

D gene: -
V gene: TRBV7-9
clone size: -
J gene: TRBJ1-2
CDR3 DNA: TGTGCCAGCAGCCTGGGGGCATCCGATGGCTACACCTTC
CDR3 protein: CASSLGASDGYTF

D gene: -
V gene: TRBV19
clone size: -
J gene: TRBJ1-6
CDR3 DNA: TGTGCCAGTAGCGAACCGGGGGGCGCCCATTCACCCCTCCACTTT
CDR3 protein: CASSEPGGAHSPLHF

D gene: TRBD1
V gene: TRBV2
clone size: once
J gene: TRBJ2-7
CDR3 DNA: TGTGCCAGCAGCACGACAGGGGAAACCTACGAGCAGTACTTC
CDR3 protein: CASSTTGETYEQYF

D gene: -
V gene: TRBV7-9
clone size: -
J gene: TRBJ2-3
CDR3 DNA: TGTGCCAGCCTTAGGGACTCAAGAATGGATACGCAGTATTTT
CDR3 protein: CASLRDSRMDTQYF

D gene: TRBD2
V gene: TRBV2
clone size: -
J gene: TRBJ2-1
CDR3 DNA: TGTGCCAGCCGAGCTAGCGGGGGCCTTTACAATGAGCAGTTCTTC
CDR3 protein: CASRASGGLYNEQFF

D gene: TRBD2
V gene: TRBV6-4
clone size: -
J gene: TRBJ2-3
CDR3 DNA: TGTGCCAGCAGTGACTCGACTAGCGGGAGCGATACGCAGTATTTT
CDR3 protein: CASSDSTSGSDTQYF

D gene: TRBD1
V gene: TRBV7-2
clone size: -
J gene: TRBJ1-4
CDR3 DNA: TGTGCCGGCAGACAGGGGTCTAATGAAAAACTGTTTTTT
CDR3 protein: CAGRQGSNEKLFF

D gene: TRBD1
V gene: TRBV2
clone size: -
J gene: TRBJ2-7
CDR3 DNA: TGTGCCAGCAGTCCTTATACAGGGGCCCACCACGAGCAGTACTTC
CDR3 protein: CASSPYTGAHHEQYF

D gene: TRBD2
V gene: TRBV11-2
clone size: -
J gene: TRBJ2-1
CDR3 DNA: TGTGCCAGCACCTCATACGGAGCGGGGGTGTACAATGAGCAGTTCTTC
CDR3 protein: CASTSYGAGVYNEQFF

D gene: -
V gene: TRBV21-1
clone size: once
J gene: TRBJ1-3
CDR3 DNA: TGTGCCAGCAGCTCCCCGGGACAGGGGTTGTCTGGAAACACCATATATTTT
CDR3 protein: CASSSPGQGLSGNTIYF

D gene: TRBD2
V gene: TRBV28
clone size: -
J gene: TRBJ2-3
CDR3 DNA: TGTGCCAGCAGTTCCGCCACTAGCGGGAAAACAGATACGCAGTATTTT
CDR3 protein: CASSSATSGKTDTQYF

D gene: -
V gene: TRBV14
clone size: -
J gene: TRBJ2-1
CDR3 DNA: TGTGCCAGCAGCCCGGGACAAGAGATTTACAATGAGCAGTTCTTC
CDR3 protein: CASSPGQEIYNEQFF

D gene: -
V gene: TRBV7-3
clone size: -
J gene: TRBJ1-2
CDR3 DNA: TGTGCCAGCAGCCCGTCGGGGGGACTCTATGGCTACACCTTC
CDR3 protein: CASSPSGGLYGYTF

D gene: -
V gene: TRBV9
clone size: -
J gene: TRBJ2-3
CDR3 DNA: TGTGCCAGCAGCGTAGTAAACGGGGTAGGAGATACGCAGTATTTT
CDR3 protein: CASSVVNGVGDTQYF